The 22 T cell receptor beta chains listed next were all sequenced from one sample in a study of blood T cell repertoires in COVID-19. Some clones are missing from TCRdb's copy, which holds only in-frame ones; the method was immunoSEQ multiplex PCR. Of about 300,000 clones listed, roughly 90% are singletons. Sequenced sample: peripheral blood. These receptors were collected from a man aged 18 to 29 who had recovered from COVID-19.

This clone was seen a single time. The chain joins TRBV18 to TRBJ2-3; maybe TRBD1 (6 bases). In germline, CDR1 is KGHSH, CDR2 LQKENI. Trimming removed 2 bases from V and 5 bases from J, with 11 bases in between. The CDR3 contains 14 residues. This CDR3 reads CASSPFTGKDTQYF. In nucleotides, the CDR3 is TGTGCCAGCTCACCATTCACAGGGAAAGATACGCAGTATTTT.

The chain is built from TRBV9 and TRBJ2-7; the match to TRBD1 covers 7 bases. V dropped 3 bases and J dropped 3; count of bases not matched to a gene: 6. Per germline, CDR1 SGDLS and CDR2 YYNGEE. The CDR3 runs to 14 residues. CDR3 region: CASSGQGQSYEQYF. CDR3 in DNA: TGTGCCAGCAGCGGACAGGGACAGAGCTACGAGCAGTACTTC.

This clone was counted once. The chain couples TRBV4-3 to TRBJ2-7; the D gene is possibly TRBD1 (6 bases). CDR1 is LGHNA and CDR2 is YSLEER in the germline V gene. V was clipped by 0 bases and J by 2 bases, with 17 bases between them. This CDR3 spans 17 amino acids. CDR3 protein: CASSQDRLHRAAYEQYF. Here the CDR3 DNA reads TGCGCCAGCAGCCAAGATCGGTTACACAGGGCAGCCTACGAGCAGTACTTC.

The J gene is TRBJ2-7, the V gene TRBV11-3; D is possibly TRBD2 (6 bases). This CDR3 region has 13 residues. CDR1 is SGHNT and CDR2 is YENEEA in the germline V gene. Trimming removed 5 bases from V and 0 bases from J, with 8 bases in between. The CDR3 DNA sequence: TGTGCCAGCAGCCGGGACTCCTCCTACGAGCAGTACTTC. Its protein product is CASSRDSSYEQYF.

The V gene is TRBV9, the J gene TRBJ2-1; D possibly corresponds to TRBD2 (5 bases). Germline V lookup: CDR1 SGDLS, CDR2 YYNGEE. CDR3 size: 13 residues. V was pared by 3 bases and J by 4 bases, with 8 bases between. DNA for the CDR3: TGTGCCAGCAGCGACCGGGATTACAATGAGCAGTTCTTC. Protein sequence: CASSDRDYNEQFF.

V and J are TRBV3-1 (or the pseudogene TRBV3-2) and TRBJ2-7, with a tentative D call TRBD1 (8 bases). This CDR3 is 16 amino acids long. The V and J ends lost 5 bases and 0 bases respectively, with 17 bases between them. Germline CDR1 LGHDT, CDR2 YNNKEL (reference sequence). The CDR3 loop reads CASSSQQGGGSYEQYF. The CDR3 DNA reads as TGTGCCAGCAGCTCCCAACAGGGGGGGGGCTCCTACGAGCAGTACTTC.

For the CDR3, the DNA is TGTGCCAGCAGCCAAGATTGGGACACCGGGACCTCCTACGAGCAGTACTTC. It specifies CASSQDWDTGTSYEQYF. The rearrangement uses TRBV4-2 and TRBJ2-7; perhaps TRBD1 as D (6 bases). Germline lookup yields CDR1 LGHNA and CDR2 YNFKEQ. Between the trimmed V and J ends, which lost 0 bases and 0 bases, there was a span of 15 bases. The CDR3 length is 17 residues.

The sample holds one count of this clone. This chain links TRBV10-3 with TRBJ2-2; D gene unclear. In germline, CDR1 is ENHRY, CDR2 SYGVKD. CDR3 length: 12 amino acids. With 6 bases removed from V and 3 bases from J, the gap between germline ends came to 5 bases. In DNA, the CDR3 is TGTGCCATCAGAACAGACACCGGGGAGCTGTTTTTT. Its translation: CAIRTDTGELFF.

The J gene is TRBJ2-7, the V gene TRBV9, with TRBD2 identical over 11 bases. Germline V lookup: CDR1 SGDLS, CDR2 YYNGEE. The V segment lost 2 bases and the J segment 6 bases; nucleotides outside the gene matches: 4. The CDR3 runs to 14 residues. The CDR3 loop is CASSVGTSGLEQYF. The CDR3 DNA is TGTGCCAGCAGCGTCGGGACTAGCGGCCTCGAGCAGTACTTC.

This clone occurred once. V is TRBV7-9 and J is TRBJ2-6, with D tentatively TRBD1 (5 bases). Germline V gene sequence: CDR1 SEHNR, CDR2 FQNEAQ (reference sequence). The CDR3 has 15 amino acids. V was clipped by 5 bases and J by 0 bases, with 8 bases between them. The CDR3 DNA reads as TGTGCCAGCAGCCTCAGGGTCTCTGGGGCCAACGTCCTGACTTTC. Amino acid sequence: CASSLRVSGANVLTF.

The chain has TRBV11-3 and TRBJ2-1; the D gene is possibly TRBD2 (7 bases). Trimming took 3 bases from V and 0 from J, leaving 18 bases between them. The germline V gene has CDR1 SGHNT and CDR2 YENEEA. The CDR3 is 18 residues long. CDR3 sequence reads: CASSLGGAKRSSYNEQFF. The DNA of the CDR3 is TGTGCCAGCAGCTTGGGGGGGGCGAAGCGGAGCTCCTACAATGAGCAGTTCTTC.

The chain's CDR3 is CASSDGRTSGRALTQYF. CDR3 coding DNA: TGTGCCAGCAGTGATGGAAGGACTAGCGGGAGGGCCCTCACGCAGTATTTT. V gene TRBV6-1 combines with J gene TRBJ2-3; TRBD2 aligns across 15 bases. The CDR3 contains 17 residues. Per the germline V gene, CDR1 is MNHNS and CDR2 is SASEGT. The V segment lost 3 bases and the J segment 9 bases; nucleotides outside the gene matches: 10.

The chain uses TRBV27 and TRBJ1-2, with a possible D match to TRBD1 (6 bases). CDR3 length equals 15 residues. Per germline, CDR1 MNHEY and CDR2 SMNVEV (reference sequence). V was pared by 7 bases and J by 4 bases, with 19 bases between. The CDR3 sequence: CASTPLGRGVYGYTF. The CDR3 nucleotides are TGTGCCAGCACCCCCCTGGGCAGGGGAGTCTATGGCTACACCTTC.

This chain joins TRBV19 and TRBJ1-5; D gene unclear. The CDR3 spans 12 residues. CDR1 and CDR2 (germline): LNHDA, SQIVND (reference sequence). V dropped 5 bases and J dropped 2 bases, with 4 bases sitting between them. In DNA, the CDR3 is TGTGCCAGTAGTCAGGGCAATCAGCCCCAGCATTTT. Amino acid sequence: CASSQGNQPQHF.

This chain links TRBV13 with TRBJ2-7, with 8 nucleotides matching TRBD2. The CDR3 contains 14 residues. J gave up 3 bases and V 5 bases, and 6 bases lay outside the gene matches. Germline assignment: CDR1 PRHDT and CDR2 FYEKMQ (reference sequence). The CDR3 DNA is TGTGCCAGCAGCCCGGGACTAGGCCACTACGAGCAGTACTTC. Amino acids: CASSPGLGHYEQYF. The complete variable domain, with remaining parts taken from reference TRBV13 and TRBJ2-7, reads AAGVIQSPRHLIKEKRETATLKCYPIPRHDTVYWYQQGPGQDPQFLISFYEKMQSDKGSIPDRFSAQQFSDYHSELNMSSLELGDSALYFCASSPGLGHYEQYFGPGTRLTVT.

Only one count was recorded for this clone. This chain uses TRBV30 with TRBJ1-1; D gene uncertain. CDR3 length: 17 residues. Germline CDR1 is GTSNPN and CDR2 is SVGIG (reference sequence). Trimming took off 0 bases at V and 4 bases at J, with 21 bases between the two ends. The CDR3 here is CAWSVRYKRGGSTEAFF. The CDR3 DNA reads as TGTGCCTGGAGTGTACGATATAAAAGAGGCGGTAGCACTGAAGCTTTCTTT.

The chain is built from TRBV3-1 (or the pseudogene TRBV3-2) and TRBJ2-7, with D perhaps matching TRBD1 (5 bases). Trimming removed 0 bases at V and 6 bases at J, with 6 bases between. In germline, CDR1 is LGHDT, CDR2 YNNKEL (reference sequence). There are 12 residues in the CDR3. CDR3 sequence: CASSQDRAEQYF. As DNA, the CDR3 is TGTGCCAGCAGCCAAGACAGGGCCGAGCAGTACTTC.

The chain is built from TRBV25-1 and TRBJ2-7; TRBD1 aligns across 7 bases. Germline V gene data show CDR1 as MGHDK and CDR2 as SYGVNS. The CDR3 consists of 13 residues. V lost 5 bases, J lost 9 bases, and 10 bases stayed unmatched. CDR3 residues: CASSTSGTVRQYF. CDR3 in DNA: TGTGCCAGCAGTACGTCCGGGACAGTCAGGCAGTACTTC.

The gene calls are TRBV7-9 and TRBJ2-3, with a weak D call TRBD1 (6 bases). CDR1 is SEHNR and CDR2 is FQNEAQ in the germline V gene (reference sequence). CDR3 length: 16 residues. V was clipped by 1 base and J by 0 bases, with 11 bases between them. CDR3 DNA sequence: TGTGCCAGCAGCTTAGATGGCAGGGGTAGCACAGATACGCAGTATTTT. The encoded protein is CASSLDGRGSTDTQYF.

The chain combines TRBV6-6 with TRBJ2-2; 9 nucleotides line up with TRBD1. Germline CDR1 is MNHNY and CDR2 is SVGAGI (reference sequence). The CDR3 contains 14 residues. The V segment lost 9 bases and the J segment 5 bases; nucleotides outside the gene matches: 7. The CDR3 bases are TGTGCCAGTCTACCGGGACAGGGAACCGGGGAGCTGTTTTTT. This gives the protein CASLPGQGTGELFF.

This clone was detected a few times. This chain joins TRBV7-9 and TRBJ2-7; no reliable D call. The CDR3 has 16 amino acids. V dropped 0 bases and J dropped 0 bases, with 12 bases sitting between them. The germline V gene has CDR1 SEHNR and CDR2 FQNEAQ (reference sequence). CDR3: CASSLARAPNSYEQYF. CDR3 in DNA: TGTGCCAGCAGCTTAGCGCGTGCCCCCAACTCCTACGAGCAGTACTTC.

The rearrangement uses TRBV7-9 and TRBJ1-5, with D possibly TRBD1 on 5 matching bases. In germline, CDR1 is SEHNR, CDR2 FQNEAQ (reference sequence). CDR3 length: 15 amino acids. Trimming pared 6 bases from V and 5 bases from J, leaving 17 bases between. CDR3 DNA sequence: TGTGCCAGCAGTGCGGCGGGACTGCCTGATCAGCCCCAGCATTTT. It specifies CASSAAGLPDQPQHF.